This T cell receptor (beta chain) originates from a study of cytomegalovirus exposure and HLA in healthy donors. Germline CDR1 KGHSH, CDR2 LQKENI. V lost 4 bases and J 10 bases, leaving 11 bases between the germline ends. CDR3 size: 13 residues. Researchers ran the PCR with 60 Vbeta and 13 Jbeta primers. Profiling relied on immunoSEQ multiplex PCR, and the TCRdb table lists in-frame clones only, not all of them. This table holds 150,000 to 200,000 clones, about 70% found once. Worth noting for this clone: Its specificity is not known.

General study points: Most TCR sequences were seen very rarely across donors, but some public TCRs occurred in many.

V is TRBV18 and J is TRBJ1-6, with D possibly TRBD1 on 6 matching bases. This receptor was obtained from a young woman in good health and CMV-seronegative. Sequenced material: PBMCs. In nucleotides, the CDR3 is TGTGCCAGCTCACGGCAGGGGCAATCACCCCTCCACTTT. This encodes CASSRQGQSPLHF.